This T cell receptor beta chain is drawn from a study of cytomegalovirus exposure and HLA in healthy donors. Findings and caveats of the study: An analysis was carried out at a later point. It showed that HLA-associated TCR beta chains were more clonally expanded than equally common non-associated chains. Earlier results showed most TCR beta V segments being productive about 87% or about 30% of the time.

This clone was picked up one time. The antigen remains undetermined. The PCR ran on 60 Vbeta and 13 Jbeta primers. Sequenced by immunoSEQ multiplex PCR; TCRdb stores in-frame clones only, minus some. This sample has 120,000 to 150,000 clones, with 72% found just once. The V and J ends lost 5 bases and 7 bases, in that order; junction bases with no gene match: 10. CDR1 and CDR2 (germline): SEHNR, FQNEAQ (reference sequence). The CDR3 contains 15 residues. V and J are TRBV7-9 and TRBJ2-7; 11 bases line up with TRBD1. Sequencing used PBMCs. The origin of this receptor is a middle-aged man in good health and CMV-seronegative. CDR3 in amino acids: CASSAGDRGDGEQYF. The CDR3 nucleotides read TGTGCCAGCAGCGCAGGGGACAGGGGGGACGGAGAGCAGTACTTC.